One and the same sample provided the 21 T cell receptor beta chains below, sequenced in a study of blood T cells in healthy people across ages. The second PCR ran roughly 6 to 11 cycles with a sample-barcoded 5' primer and J-beta primers. Using its own MiXCR run on the 5' RACE reads, TCRdb lists one record per CDR3 protein. The sample includes around 280,000 distinct CDR3 sequences, less than 30% of them seen just once. Sequenced material: blood. These receptor sequences come from a woman aged 70-85 years in good health.

This clonotype came up once. The rearrangement joins TRBV28 to TRBJ2-7; TRBD1 is a possible D gene (6 bases). V lost 6 bases and J lost 4, with 25 bases in between. Germline lookup yields CDR1 MDHEN and CDR2 SYDVKM. The CDR3 extends over 17 amino acids. CDR3 protein: CASSSGASVTARYEQYF. The CDR3 nucleotides read TGTGCCAGCAGCTCAGGGGCATCCGTGACAGCGAGATACGAGCAGTACTTC. The full variable domain, in which reference TRBV28 and TRBJ2-7 provide the parts outside the CDR3, is DVKVTQSSRYLVKRTGEKVFLECVQDMDHENMFWYRQDPGLGLRLIYFSYDVKMKEKGDIPEGYSVSREKKERFSLILESASTNQTSMYLCASSSGASVTARYEQYFGPGTRLTVT.

As for this clonotype: Here the CDR3 omits its conserved ending phenylalanine or tryptophan, so a read error is the likely source. The chain uses TRBV5-4 and TRBJ2-4; TRBD1 matches at 9 bases. Germline V gene sequence: CDR1 SGHNT, CDR2 YYREEE (reference sequence). V was pared by 3 bases and J by 3 bases, with 4 bases of the junction left unmatched. The CDR3 extends over 15 amino acids. The CDR3 nucleotides read TGTGCCAGCAGCTCTGACAGGGGGGACAAAAACATTCAGTACCTC. It encodes CASSSDRGDKNIQYL.

The chain uses TRBV27 and TRBJ2-3; 12 bases fit TRBD2. The V gene end was trimmed by 9 bases and the J gene end by 5 bases; junction bases not matched to a gene: 6. In germline, CDR1 is MNHEY, CDR2 SMNVEV (reference sequence). The CDR3 spans 14 residues. In DNA form, the CDR3 reads TGTGCCAGACCGACTAGCGGGAGAGAAGATACGCAGTATTTT. As protein: CARPTSGREDTQYF.

This clonotype showed up just a few times. This sequence joins TRBV20-1 and TRBJ2-1; 8 positions agree with TRBD2. The CDR3 sequence is 12 residues long. The junction had 5 bases not matched to a gene; V was cut back by 4 bases and J by 9 bases. Germline loops: CDR1 DFQATT, CDR2 SNEGSKA (reference sequence). CDR3 sequence (DNA): TGCAGTGCTATCCGGGAGGGGGTTGAGCAGTTCTTC. Protein: CSAIREGVEQFF.

This clonotype was recorded a few times. V usage is TRBV20-1 and J usage is TRBJ2-3; D perhaps matches TRBD2 (6 bases). V dropped 5 bases and J dropped 6 bases, with 12 bases sitting between them. This CDR3 contains 12 residues. Looked up from germline, CDR1 is DFQATT and CDR2 is SNEGSKA (reference sequence). CDR3 DNA sequence: TGCAGTGCTGGCCCCGGGGGTGATACGCAGTATTTT. Protein: CSAGPGGDTQYF.

This rearrangement joins TRBV20-1 to TRBJ2-5; TRBD2 aligns across 8 bases. CDR1 is DFQATT, CDR2 SNEGSKA, per germline (reference sequence). V dropped 6 bases and J dropped 3; count of bases not matched to a gene: 12. The CDR3 is 15 residues long. Here the CDR3 DNA reads TGCAGTGCCGACGGTGGGGCAGCGGGAGAAGAGACCCAGTACTTC. Encoded protein: CSADGGAAGEETQYF.

CDR3 region: CASSPRREDEQFF. CDR3 in DNA: TGTGCCAGCAGCCCCCGCAGGGAGGATGAGCAGTTCTTC. The rearrangement joins TRBV6-6 to TRBJ2-5; tentatively, D is TRBD2 (6 bases). The J call may be incorrect, as the DNA end agrees better with TRBJ2-1. The CDR3 sequence is 13 residues long. The germline gives CDR1 MNHNY, CDR2 SVGAGI (reference sequence).

This clonotype was detected only a few times. This may come from a read error, since a much larger clone is one base off. This chain connects TRBV20-1 to TRBJ2-4, with unresolved D. This CDR3 has 16 amino acids. The germline CDR1 and CDR2 sequences are DFQATT and SNEGSKA (reference sequence). The CDR3 protein is CSATFSGGGAKNVQYF. The CDR3 region has the DNA TGCAGTGCTACCTTTTCAGGCGGTGGAGCCAAAAACGTTCAGTACTTC.

This rearrangement joins TRBV24-1 to TRBJ2-1; possibly TRBD1 for D (6 bases). From germline, CDR1 is KGHDR and CDR2 SFDVKD. The length of the CDR3 is 18 residues. V lost 5 bases to trimming and J lost 6 bases, with 25 bases between them. CDR3 amino acids: CATSAYTTGKPAFNEQFF. CDR3 nucleotides: TGTGCCACCAGTGCGTATACCACAGGGAAACCCGCCTTCAATGAGCAGTTCTTC.

The chain combines TRBV7-6 with TRBJ2-3; the match to TRBD1 covers 9 bases. Germline V gene sequence: CDR1 SGHVS, CDR2 FNYEAQ. Trimming removed 4 bases from V and 4 bases from J; junction bases left unmatched: 3. The CDR3 is 14 amino acids. CDR3 nucleotide sequence: TGTGCCAGCAGCTCACAGGGGGCCGCAGATACGCAGTATTTT. Translated, it gives CASSSQGAADTQYF.

The V call is TRBV3-1, the J call TRBJ2-5, with 8 positions matching TRBD1. Germline values: CDR1 LGHDT, CDR2 YNNKEL (reference sequence). With 4 bases clipped from V and 2 bases from J, the junction kept 6 bases outside the gene matches. This CDR3 comprises 15 residues. CDR3 residues: CASSRGQGLQETQYF. CDR3 in DNA: TGTGCCAGCAGCCGAGGACAGGGCCTTCAAGAGACCCAGTACTTC.

The table lists this clonotype with many counts. The rearrangement uses TRBV7-9 and TRBJ2-3; D may be TRBD2 (6 bases). The germline V and J ends were trimmed by 6 bases and 0 bases, with 10 bases remaining between them. The CDR3 is made up of 14 amino acids. Germline CDR1 is SEHNR and CDR2 is FQNEAQ (reference sequence). CDR3 coding DNA: TGTGCCAGCAGTTACAGCGGGAGCACAGATACGCAGTATTTT. Its translation: CASSYSGSTDTQYF. Supplemented by reference TRBV7-9 and TRBJ2-3, the full variable domain reads DTGVSQNPRHKITKRGQNVTFRCDPISEHNRLYWYRQTLGQGPEFLTYFQNEAQLEKSRLLSDRFSAERPKGSFSTLEIQRTEQGDSAMYLCASSYSGSTDTQYFGPGTRLTVL.

This clonotype was detected a few times. The chain couples TRBV6-5 to TRBJ2-7; TRBD2 matches at 7 bases. Unmatched junction bases numbered 4, after V lost 0 bases and J lost 2 bases. Germline V CDR1 and CDR2: MNHEY, SVGAGI. The CDR3 has 15 residues. This CDR3 is CASSYSSGKAYEQYF. The CDR3 nucleotides are TGTGCCAGCAGTTACTCGAGCGGGAAAGCCTACGAGCAGTACTTC.

This chain joins TRBV14 and TRBJ1-1; TRBD1 matches at 7 bases. Per germline, CDR1 SGHDN and CDR2 FVKESK. J lost 6 bases, V lost 2 bases, and 21 bases had no gene match. The CDR3 runs to 19 residues. The chain's CDR3 is CASSQRRGPRRGQDPEAFF. CDR3 nucleotides: TGTGCCAGCAGCCAAAGAAGAGGGCCGAGGAGGGGGCAGGATCCTGAAGCTTTCTTT.

The V call is TRBV28, the J call TRBJ1-2; the D gene is possibly TRBD1 (5 bases). Per the germline V gene, CDR1 is MDHEN and CDR2 is SYDVKM. The germline V and J ends were trimmed by 7 bases and 6 bases, with 18 bases remaining between them. The CDR3 has 14 residues. The chain's CDR3 is CASTPVGQGNGYTF. CDR3 nucleotides: TGTGCCAGCACCCCAGTGGGGCAGGGTAATGGCTACACCTTC.

This clonotype showed up just a few times. The chain carries TRBV28 and TRBJ2-5; a possible D gene is TRBD2 (6 bases). The J call may be mistaken, given a closer DNA end match to TRBJ2-7. This CDR3 comprises 13 residues. Germline CDR1 is MDHEN and CDR2 is SYDVKM. CDR3: CASEGGGLYEQYF. The CDR3 bases are TGTGCTTCAGAGGGCGGAGGGCTTTACGAGCAGTACTTC.

A few counts support this clonotype. This chain joins TRBV29-1 and TRBJ2-1; D is undetermined. The germline CDR1 and CDR2 sequences are SQVTM and ANQGSEA. V lost 5 bases and J lost 5, with 7 bases in between. The CDR3 is 11 residues long. Here the CDR3 DNA reads TGCAGCGTTAACGGCAACAATGAGCAGTTCTTC. Translating it yields CSVNGNNEQFF.

This clonotype was recorded a few times. The gene calls are TRBV6-5 and TRBJ1-4; tentative D call: TRBD1 (6 bases). This CDR3 contains 15 residues. In germline, CDR1 is MNHEY, CDR2 SVGAGI. The germline V and J ends were trimmed by 6 bases and 5 bases, with 16 bases remaining between them. The CDR3 DNA reads TGTGCCAGCAGAGCCCGGGGGGGGCGAAATGAAAAACTGTTTTTT. Translating gives CASRARGGRNEKLFF.

This clonotype was observed once. Given the absence of the conserved phenylalanine or tryptophan at the CDR3 end, a read error is likely. The V and J genes are TRBV6-5 and TRBJ1-1, with D unresolved. V was clipped by 4 bases and J by 0 bases, with 6 bases between them. Germline V CDR1 and CDR2: MNHEY, SVGAGI. CDR3 length equals 13 residues. CDR3 sequence: CASSSALNTEAFC. Written as DNA, the CDR3 is TGTGCCAGCAGTTCGGCTTTGAACACTGAAGCTTTCTGT.

V and J are TRBV24-1 and TRBJ2-5; either TRBD1 or TRBD2 may fit D (7 bases each). CDR3 length equals 18 residues. The V gene's germline CDR1 is KGHDR and CDR2 SFDVKD. V gave up 3 bases and J gave up 4 bases, with 23 bases separating them. This CDR3 is CATSDARDSGLGRETQYF. The CDR3 DNA reads TGTGCCACCAGTGATGCCCGGGACAGCGGACTAGGGAGAGAGACCCAGTACTTC.

V and J are TRBV11-2 and TRBJ1-1; D is uncertain. V lost 7 bases, J lost 4 bases, and 13 bases lay in between. The CDR3 contains 13 residues. Germline V gene data show CDR1 as SGHAT and CDR2 as FQNNGV. The CDR3 bases are TGTGCCAGCACCCCGCGTGGGGTCACTGAAGCTTTCTTT. Amino acid sequence: CASTPRGVTEAFF.